The T cell receptor (beta chain) under discussion was sequenced for a study of blood T cells in healthy people across ages. Study-wide results and limits: Versus aged donors, long-lived donors had higher diversity and more naive CD4+ cells. A roughly linear fall in TCR beta diversity per million T cells was seen with increasing age.

A second roughly 7 to 12 cycle PCR used barcoded and J-beta primers. The study obtained at least 2.5 million CDR3-containing paired-end reads from every sample. TCRdb re-called the 5' RACE reads with MiXCR, one entry per CDR3 protein. The sample yields 1.5 million to 2 million distinct CDR3 sequences, over 25% seen once. Caucasian, healthy and from Russia, the donors were aged between about 6 and 90. Trimming stripped 4 bases from V and 5 bases from J, with 16 bases between. The CDR3 totals 14 residues. The V gene's germline CDR1 is SGDLS and CDR2 YYNGEE. Details on this clonotype: What it binds is unknown.

The sequence was collected from a woman in her twenties or thirties in good health. The material sequenced was blood. The V gene is TRBV9, the J gene TRBJ2-7; D might be TRBD1 or TRBD2, each matching 6 bases. The chain's CDR3 is CASSPSIGGDEQYF. DNA for the CDR3: TGTGCCAGCAGCCCAAGTATCGGGGGCGACGAGCAGTACTTC.